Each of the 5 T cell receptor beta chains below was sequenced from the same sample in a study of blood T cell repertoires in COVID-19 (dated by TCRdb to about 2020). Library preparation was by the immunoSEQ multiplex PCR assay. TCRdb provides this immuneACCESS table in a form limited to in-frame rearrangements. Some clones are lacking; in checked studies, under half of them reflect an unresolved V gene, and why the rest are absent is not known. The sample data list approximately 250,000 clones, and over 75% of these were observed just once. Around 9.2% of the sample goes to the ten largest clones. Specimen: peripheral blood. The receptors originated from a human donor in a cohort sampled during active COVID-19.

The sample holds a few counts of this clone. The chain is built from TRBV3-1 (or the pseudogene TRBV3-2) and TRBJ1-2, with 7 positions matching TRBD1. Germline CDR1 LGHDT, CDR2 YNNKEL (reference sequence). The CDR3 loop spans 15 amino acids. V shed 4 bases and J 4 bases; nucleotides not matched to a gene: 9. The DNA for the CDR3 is TGTGCCAGCAGCCGCGGACAGGCTTCTATCTATGGCTACACCTTC. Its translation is CASSRGQASIYGYTF.

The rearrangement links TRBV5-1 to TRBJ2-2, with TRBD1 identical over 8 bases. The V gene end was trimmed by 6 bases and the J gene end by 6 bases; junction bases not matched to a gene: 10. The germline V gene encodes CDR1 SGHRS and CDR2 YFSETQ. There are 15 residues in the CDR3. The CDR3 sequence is CASNTRQGTAGELFF. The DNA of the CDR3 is TGCGCCAGCAACACTCGACAGGGGACGGCCGGGGAGCTGTTTTTT.

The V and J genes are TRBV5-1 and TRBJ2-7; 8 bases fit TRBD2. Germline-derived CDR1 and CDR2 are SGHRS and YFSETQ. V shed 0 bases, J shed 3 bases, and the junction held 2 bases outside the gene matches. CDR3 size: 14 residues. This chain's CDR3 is CASSLGGGNYEQYF. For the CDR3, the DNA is TGCGCCAGCAGCTTGGGCGGGGGGAACTACGAGCAGTACTTC.

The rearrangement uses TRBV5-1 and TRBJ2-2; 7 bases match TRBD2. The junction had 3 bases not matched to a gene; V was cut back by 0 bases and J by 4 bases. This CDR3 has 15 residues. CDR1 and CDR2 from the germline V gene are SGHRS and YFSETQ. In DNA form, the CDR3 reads TGCGCCAGCAGCTTGGTGGCGGGGGTCACCGGGGAGCTGTTTTTT. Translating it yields CASSLVAGVTGELFF.

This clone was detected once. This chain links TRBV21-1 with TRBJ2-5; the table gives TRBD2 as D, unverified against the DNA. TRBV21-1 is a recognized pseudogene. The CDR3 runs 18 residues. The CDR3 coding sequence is TGTGCCAGCAGCTACATTCGGAAGGCCTGGGGACTATCGAAGACCCAGTACTTC. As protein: CASSYIRKAWGLSKTQYF.